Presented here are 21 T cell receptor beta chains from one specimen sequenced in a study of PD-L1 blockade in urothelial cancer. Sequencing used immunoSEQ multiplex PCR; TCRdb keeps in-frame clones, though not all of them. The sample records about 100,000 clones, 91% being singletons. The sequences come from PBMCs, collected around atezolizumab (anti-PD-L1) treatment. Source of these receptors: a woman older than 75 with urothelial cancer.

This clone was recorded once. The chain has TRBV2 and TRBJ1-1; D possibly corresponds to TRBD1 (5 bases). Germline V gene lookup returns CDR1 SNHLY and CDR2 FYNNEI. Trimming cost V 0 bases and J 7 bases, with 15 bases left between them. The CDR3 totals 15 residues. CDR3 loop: CASSEASGTRDEAFF. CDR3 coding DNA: TGTGCCAGCAGTGAAGCATCCGGGACGCGGGATGAAGCTTTCTTT.

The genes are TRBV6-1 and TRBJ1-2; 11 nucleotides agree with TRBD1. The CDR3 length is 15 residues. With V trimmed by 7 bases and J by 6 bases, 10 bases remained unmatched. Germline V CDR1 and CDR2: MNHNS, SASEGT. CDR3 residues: CASTEGGQGANGYTF. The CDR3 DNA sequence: TGTGCCAGCACCGAAGGCGGACAGGGGGCGAATGGCTACACCTTC.

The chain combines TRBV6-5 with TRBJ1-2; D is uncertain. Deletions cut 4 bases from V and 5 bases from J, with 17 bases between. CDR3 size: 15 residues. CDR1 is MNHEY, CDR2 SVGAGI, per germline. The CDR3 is CASSFRSPPLYGYTF. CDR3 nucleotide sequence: TGTGCCAGCAGTTTTCGGTCTCCTCCCCTTTATGGCTACACCTTC.

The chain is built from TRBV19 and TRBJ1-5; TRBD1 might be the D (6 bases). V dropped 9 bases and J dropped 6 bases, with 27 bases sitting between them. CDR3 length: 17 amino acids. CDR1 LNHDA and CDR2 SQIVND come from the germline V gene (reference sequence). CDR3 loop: CASSGVWGGGTTQPQHF. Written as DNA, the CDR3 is TGTGCCAGCAGTGGGGTTTGGGGAGGGGGTACAACTCAGCCCCAGCATTTT.

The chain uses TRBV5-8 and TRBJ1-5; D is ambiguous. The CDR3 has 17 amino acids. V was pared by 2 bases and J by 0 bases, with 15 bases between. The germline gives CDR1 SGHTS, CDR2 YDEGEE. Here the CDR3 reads CASSFGSSANSNQPQHF. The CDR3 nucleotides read TGTGCCAGCAGCTTCGGAAGCAGCGCCAATAGCAATCAGCCCCAGCATTTT. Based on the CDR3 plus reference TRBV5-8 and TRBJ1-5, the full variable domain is EAGVTQSPTHLIKTRGQQATLRCSPISGHTSVYWYQQALGLGLQFLLWYDEGEERNRGNFPPRFSGRQFPNYSSELNVNALELEDSALYLCASSFGSSANSNQPQHFGDGTRLSIL.

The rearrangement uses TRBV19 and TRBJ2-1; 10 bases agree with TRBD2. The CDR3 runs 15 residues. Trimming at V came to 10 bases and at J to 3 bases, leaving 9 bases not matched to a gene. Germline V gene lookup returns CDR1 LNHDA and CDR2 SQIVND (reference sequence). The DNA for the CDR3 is TGTGCCACCCTGAGCGGGAGGGGTATCTACAATGAGCAGTTCTTC. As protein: CATLSGRGIYNEQFF.

Here the CDR3 DNA reads TGTGCCAGCAGTCCCCTTAGCGGGAGGGTGGGAGAGCAGTACTTC. It yields the protein CASSPLSGRVGEQYF. V is TRBV27 and J is TRBJ2-7; 11 nucleotides line up with TRBD2. This CDR3 contains 15 residues. Germline CDR1 and CDR2: MNHEY and SMNVEV (reference sequence). V lost 5 bases and J lost 7; bases outside the gene matches: 10.

CDR3 DNA: TGTGCCAGTAGTACTACGGTCCACCACGAGCAGTACTTC. This gives the protein CASSTTVHHEQYF. The V gene is TRBV19, the J gene TRBJ2-7, with D unresolved. The V end was cut by 4 bases, the J end by 5 bases, with 12 bases between. This CDR3 is 13 amino acids long. Germline V gives CDR1 LNHDA, CDR2 SQIVND (reference sequence). Filled out from reference TRBV19 and TRBJ2-7, the complete variable domain reads DGGITQSPKYLFRKEGQNVTLSCEQNLNHDAMYWYRQDPGQGLRLIYYSQIVNDFQKGDIAEGYSVSREKKESFPLTVTSAQKNPTAFYLCASSTTVHHEQYFGPGTRLTVT.

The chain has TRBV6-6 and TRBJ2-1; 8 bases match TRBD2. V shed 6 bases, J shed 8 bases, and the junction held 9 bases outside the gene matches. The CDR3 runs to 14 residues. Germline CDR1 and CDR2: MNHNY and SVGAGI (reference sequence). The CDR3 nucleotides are TGTGCCAGCAGGATTACGGGACTAGGGGATGAGCAGTTCTTC. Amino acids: CASRITGLGDEQFF.

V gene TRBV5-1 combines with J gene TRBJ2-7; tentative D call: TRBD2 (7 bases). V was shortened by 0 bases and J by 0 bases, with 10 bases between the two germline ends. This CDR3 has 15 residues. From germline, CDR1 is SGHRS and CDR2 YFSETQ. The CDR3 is CASSLEGGGSYEQYF. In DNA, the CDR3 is TGCGCCAGCAGCTTGGAGGGGGGGGGCTCCTACGAGCAGTACTTC.

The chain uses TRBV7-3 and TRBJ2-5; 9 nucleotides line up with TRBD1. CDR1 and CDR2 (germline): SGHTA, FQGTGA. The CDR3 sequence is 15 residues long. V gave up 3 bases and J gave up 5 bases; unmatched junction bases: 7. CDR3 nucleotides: TGTGCCAGCAGCTTTGGGACAGGGTTAGGGGAGACCCAGTACTTC. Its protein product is CASSFGTGLGETQYF. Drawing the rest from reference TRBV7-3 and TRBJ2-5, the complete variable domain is GAGVSQTPSNKVTEKGKYVELRCDPISGHTALYWYRQSLGQGPEFLIYFQGTGAADDSGLPNDRFFAVRPEGSVSTLKIQRTERGDSAVYLCASSFGTGLGETQYFGPGTRLLVL.

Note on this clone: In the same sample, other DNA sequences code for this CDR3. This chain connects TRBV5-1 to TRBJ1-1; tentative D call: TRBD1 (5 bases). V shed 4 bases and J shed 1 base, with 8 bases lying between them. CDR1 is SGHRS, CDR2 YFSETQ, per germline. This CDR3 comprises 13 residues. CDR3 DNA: TGCGCCAGCAGCCCGGGGGGGAACACTGAAGCTTTCTTT. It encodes CASSPGGNTEAFF.

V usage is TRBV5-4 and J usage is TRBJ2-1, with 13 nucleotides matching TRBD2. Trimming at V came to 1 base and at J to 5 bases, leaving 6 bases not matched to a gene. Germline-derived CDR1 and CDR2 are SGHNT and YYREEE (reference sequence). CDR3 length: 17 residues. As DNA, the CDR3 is TGTGCCAGCAGCTTGAGGATCGGGACTAGCGGGAACAATGAGCAGTTCTTC. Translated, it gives CASSLRIGTSGNNEQFF.

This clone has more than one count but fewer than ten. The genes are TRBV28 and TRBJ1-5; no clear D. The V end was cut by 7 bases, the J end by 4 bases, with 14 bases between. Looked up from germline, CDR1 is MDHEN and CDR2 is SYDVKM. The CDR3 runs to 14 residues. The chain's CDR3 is CASKPGGENQPQHF. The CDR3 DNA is TGTGCCAGCAAGCCAGGCGGGGAGAATCAGCCCCAGCATTTT. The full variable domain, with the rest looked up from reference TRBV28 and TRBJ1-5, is DVKVTQSSRYLVKRTGEKVFLECVQDMDHENMFWYRQDPGLGLRLIYFSYDVKMKEKGDIPEGYSVSREKKERFSLILESASTNQTSMYLCASKPGGENQPQHFGDGTRLSIL.

CDR3 region: CASSFAGNTEAFF. The CDR3 nucleotides read TGTGCCAGCAGCTTCGCAGGTAACACTGAAGCTTTCTTT. V gene TRBV5-6 combines with J gene TRBJ1-1; the D is unclear. Per the germline V gene, CDR1 is SGHDT and CDR2 is YYEEEE. This CDR3 is built from 13 residues. The germline V and J ends were trimmed by 2 bases and 2 bases, with 7 bases remaining between them.

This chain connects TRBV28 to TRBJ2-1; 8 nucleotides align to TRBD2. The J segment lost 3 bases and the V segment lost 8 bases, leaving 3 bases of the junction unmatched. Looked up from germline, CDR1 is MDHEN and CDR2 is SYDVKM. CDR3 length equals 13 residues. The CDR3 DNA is TGTGCCAGCGGGGCGGGAGGCTACAATGAGCAGTTCTTC. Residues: CASGAGGYNEQFF.

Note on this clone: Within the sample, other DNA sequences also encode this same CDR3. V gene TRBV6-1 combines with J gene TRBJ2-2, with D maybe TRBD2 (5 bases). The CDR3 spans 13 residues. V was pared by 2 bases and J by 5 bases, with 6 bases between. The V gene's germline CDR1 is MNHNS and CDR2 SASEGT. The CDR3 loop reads CASSESGTGELFF. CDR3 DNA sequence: TGTGCCAGCAGTGAAAGCGGAACCGGGGAGCTGTTTTTT.

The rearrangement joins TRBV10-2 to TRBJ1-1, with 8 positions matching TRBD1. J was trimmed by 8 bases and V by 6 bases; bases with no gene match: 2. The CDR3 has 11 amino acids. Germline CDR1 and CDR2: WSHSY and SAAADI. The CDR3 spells CASRGDREAFF. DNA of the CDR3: TGCGCCAGCAGAGGGGACAGGGAAGCTTTCTTT.

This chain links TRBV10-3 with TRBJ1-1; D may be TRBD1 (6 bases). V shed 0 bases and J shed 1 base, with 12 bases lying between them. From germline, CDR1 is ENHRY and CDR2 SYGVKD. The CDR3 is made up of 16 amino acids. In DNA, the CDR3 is TGTGCCATCAGTGAGTCGAGAGGGGGAACGAACACTGAAGCTTTCTTT. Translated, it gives CAISESRGGTNTEAFF.

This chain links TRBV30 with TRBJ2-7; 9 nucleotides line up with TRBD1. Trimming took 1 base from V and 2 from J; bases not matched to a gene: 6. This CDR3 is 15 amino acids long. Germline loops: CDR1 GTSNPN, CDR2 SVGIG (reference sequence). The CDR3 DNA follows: TGTGCCTGGAGTGAGGTGTGGACAGGGGCCTACGAGCAGTACTTC. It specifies CAWSEVWTGAYEQYF.

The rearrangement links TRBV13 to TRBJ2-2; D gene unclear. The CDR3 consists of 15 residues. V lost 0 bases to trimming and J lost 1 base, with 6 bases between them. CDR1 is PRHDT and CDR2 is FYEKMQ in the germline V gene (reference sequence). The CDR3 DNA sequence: TGTGCCAGCAGCTTAGGACCTAAGAACACCGGGGAGCTGTTTTTT. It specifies CASSLGPKNTGELFF.